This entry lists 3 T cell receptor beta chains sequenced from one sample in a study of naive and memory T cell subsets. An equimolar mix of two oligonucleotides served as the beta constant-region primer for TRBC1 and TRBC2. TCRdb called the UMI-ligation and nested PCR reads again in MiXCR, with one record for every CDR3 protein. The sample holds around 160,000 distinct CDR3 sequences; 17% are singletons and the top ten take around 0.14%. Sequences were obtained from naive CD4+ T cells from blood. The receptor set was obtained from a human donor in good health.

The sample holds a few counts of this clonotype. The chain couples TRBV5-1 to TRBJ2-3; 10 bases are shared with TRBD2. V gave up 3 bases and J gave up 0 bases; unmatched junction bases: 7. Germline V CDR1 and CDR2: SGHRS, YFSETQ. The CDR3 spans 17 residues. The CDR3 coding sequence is TGCGCCAGCAGCTCCGGACTAGCGGCCCCTAGCACAGATACGCAGTATTTT. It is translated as CASSSGLAAPSTDTQYF.

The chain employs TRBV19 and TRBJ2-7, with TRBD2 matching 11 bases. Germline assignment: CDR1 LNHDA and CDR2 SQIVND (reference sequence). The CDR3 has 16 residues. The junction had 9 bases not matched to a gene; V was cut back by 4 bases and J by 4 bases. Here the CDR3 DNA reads TGTGCCAGTAGTAACTTAGTAGCGGGAGGGCCTTACGAGCAGTACTTC. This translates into CASSNLVAGGPYEQYF.

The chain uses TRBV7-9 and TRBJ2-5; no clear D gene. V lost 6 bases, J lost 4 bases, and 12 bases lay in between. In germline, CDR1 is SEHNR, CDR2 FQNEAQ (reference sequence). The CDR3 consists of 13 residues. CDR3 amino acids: CASRLRWGETQYF. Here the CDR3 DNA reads TGTGCCAGCAGGTTACGTTGGGGAGAGACCCAGTACTTC.